This entry lists 5 T cell receptor beta chains sequenced from one sample in a study of T cell responses to AZD1222 COVID-19 vaccine. Here immunoSEQ multiplex PCR was the method, and the copy in TCRdb shows in-frame clones only, minus some. Here the sample spans tens of thousands of clones, approximately 90% being singletons. The sample in question was peripheral blood, obtained on day 0 of MenACWY control vaccination. These receptors were obtained from an adult in good health.

The rearrangement links TRBV10-3 to TRBJ1-5; D might be TRBD1 (5 bases). The CDR3 consists of 16 residues. The V gene's germline CDR1 is ENHRY and CDR2 SYGVKD. V gave up 5 bases and J gave up 2 bases, with 16 bases separating them. In nucleotides, the CDR3 is TGTGCCATCAGTCCCGACAGTCCCGCGGGCAATCAGCCCCAGCATTTT. Amino acid sequence: CAISPDSPAGNQPQHF.

This chain connects TRBV6-1 to TRBJ2-7; TRBD1 agrees at 9 bases. Trimming took 6 bases from V and 2 from J; bases not matched to a gene: 8. Germline V gene lookup returns CDR1 MNHNS and CDR2 SASEGT. This CDR3 has 15 residues. As DNA, the CDR3 is TGTGCCAGCAGCCGGGACAGGGATAAGACCTACGAGCAGTACTTC. This translates into CASSRDRDKTYEQYF.

This chain connects TRBV27 to TRBJ1-6; D is ambiguous. Germline CDR1 and CDR2: MNHEY and SMNVEV (reference sequence). Trimming removed 3 bases from V and 6 bases from J, with 6 bases in between. The CDR3 loop spans 13 amino acids. CDR3 nucleotides: TGTGCCAGCAGTTTGGGAGCTAATTCACCCCTCCACTTT. Amino acid sequence: CASSLGANSPLHF.

This clone showed up just once. This chain links TRBV28 with TRBJ1-2; no definite D call. This CDR3 region has 15 residues. The V and J ends lost 3 bases and 2 bases respectively, with 13 bases between them. Germline lookup yields CDR1 MDHEN and CDR2 SYDVKM. The CDR3 DNA follows: TGTGCCAGCAGTTTTGGCGGCAGGTTGAACTATGGCTACACCTTC. Translated, it gives CASSFGGRLNYGYTF.

This clone was observed once. The V and J genes are TRBV12-3 or TRBV12-4 and TRBJ1-2; D possibly corresponds to TRBD1 (5 bases). The CDR3 is made up of 13 amino acids. Trimming removed 1 base at V and 8 bases at J, with 11 bases between. The CDR3 here is CASSLGGRGGYTF. The CDR3 DNA reads as TGTGCCAGCAGTTTAGGTGGCCGGGGGGGCTACACCTTC.